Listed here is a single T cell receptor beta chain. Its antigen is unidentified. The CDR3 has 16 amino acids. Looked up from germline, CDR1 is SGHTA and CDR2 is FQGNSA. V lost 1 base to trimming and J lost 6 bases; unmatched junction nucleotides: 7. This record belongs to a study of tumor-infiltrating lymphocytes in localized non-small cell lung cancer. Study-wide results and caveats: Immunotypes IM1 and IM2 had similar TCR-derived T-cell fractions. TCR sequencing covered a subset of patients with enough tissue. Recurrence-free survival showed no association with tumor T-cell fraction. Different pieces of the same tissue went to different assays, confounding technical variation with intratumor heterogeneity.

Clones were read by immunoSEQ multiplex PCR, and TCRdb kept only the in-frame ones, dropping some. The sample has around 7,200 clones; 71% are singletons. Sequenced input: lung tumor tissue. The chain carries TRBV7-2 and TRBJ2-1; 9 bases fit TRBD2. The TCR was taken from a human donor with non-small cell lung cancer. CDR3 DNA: TGTGCCAGCAGCTTAGGAGCGGGGGGCCCCTTCAATGAGCAGTTCTTC. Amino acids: CASSLGAGGPFNEQFF. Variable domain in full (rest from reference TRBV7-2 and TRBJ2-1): GAGVSQSPSNKVTEKGKDVELRCDPISGHTALYWYRQSLGQGLEFLIYFQGNSAPDKSGLPSDRFSAERTGGSVSTLTIQRTQQEDSAVYLCASSLGAGGPFNEQFFGPGTRLTVL.